A single sample is the source of the 5 T cell receptor beta chains below, sequenced in a study of identical twins. A single record per CDR3 protein comes from TCRdb applying MiXCR to the 5' RACE reads. The table has roughly 690,000 distinct CDR3 sequences, approximately 6% seen once. Input material: naive T cells sorted from blood. These receptors originate from a man younger than 35 in good health.

In its sample, this clonotype was seen many times. The V gene is TRBV12-3 or TRBV12-4, the J gene TRBJ1-5; D unclear. This CDR3 has 13 amino acids. V lost 6 bases and J lost 5, with 11 bases in between. The CDR3 protein is CASRSGAYQPQHF. The CDR3 bases are TGTGCCAGCAGATCGGGAGCATATCAGCCCCAGCATTTT.

The V call is TRBV12-3 or TRBV12-4, the J call TRBJ1-1; 9 nucleotides agree with TRBD1. CDR3 length equals 17 residues. The junction had 8 bases not matched to a gene; V was cut back by 3 bases and J by 0 bases. The CDR3 region has the DNA TGTGCCAGCAGTTTCCGGGACAGGGCGGTAATGAACACTGAAGCTTTCTTT. This translates into CASSFRDRAVMNTEAFF.

This clonotype was counted a few times. The chain carries TRBV6-1 and TRBJ1-5; 10 nucleotides match TRBD1. J was trimmed by 2 bases and V by 6 bases; bases with no gene match: 7. Germline V gives CDR1 MNHNS, CDR2 SASEGT. The CDR3 runs to 16 residues. The CDR3 loop is CASSETGTGGNQPQHF. DNA of the CDR3: TGTGCCAGCAGCGAAACCGGGACAGGGGGCAATCAGCCCCAGCATTTT.

This clonotype occurred a few times. The chain carries TRBV12-5 and TRBJ2-7; 7 bases line up with TRBD2. CDR1 and CDR2 (germline): LGHNT, FRNRAP. CDR3 size: 12 residues. The junction had 5 bases not matched to a gene; V was cut back by 7 bases and J by 5 bases. CDR3 in DNA: TGTGCTAGTGATAATGCGGGAGACGAGCAGTACTTC. This translates into CASDNAGDEQYF.

This clonotype has ten or more counts. J is TRBJ1-1 and V is TRBV6-2 or TRBV6-3, with D tentatively TRBD1 (5 bases). V lost 7 bases, J lost 5 bases, and 14 bases lay in between. Germline V gives CDR1 MNHEY, CDR2 SVGEGT. This CDR3 contains 13 residues. CDR3 nucleotide sequence: TGTGCCAGCAATTTCCCGAGGGGTACTGAAGCTTTCTTT. As protein: CASNFPRGTEAFF.